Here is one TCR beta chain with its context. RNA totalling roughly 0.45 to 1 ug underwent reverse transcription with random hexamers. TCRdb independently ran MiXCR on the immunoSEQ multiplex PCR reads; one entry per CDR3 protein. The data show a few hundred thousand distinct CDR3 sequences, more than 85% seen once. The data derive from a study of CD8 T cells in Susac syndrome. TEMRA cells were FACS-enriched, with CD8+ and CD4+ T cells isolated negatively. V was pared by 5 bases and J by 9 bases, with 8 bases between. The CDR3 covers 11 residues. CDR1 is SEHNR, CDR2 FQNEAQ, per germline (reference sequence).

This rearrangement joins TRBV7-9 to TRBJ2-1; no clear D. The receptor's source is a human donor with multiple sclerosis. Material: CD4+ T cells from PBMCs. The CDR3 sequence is CASSQAREQFF. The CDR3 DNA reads TGTGCCAGCAGCCAGGCTCGTGAGCAGTTCTTC.